These T cell receptor beta chains were read from a single sample in a study of blood T cell repertoires in COVID-19. Clones were read by immunoSEQ multiplex PCR, and TCRdb kept only the in-frame ones, dropping some. This sample has about 480,000 clones, with approximately 87% found just once. The source material was PBMCs or T cells enriched from blood (not recorded which). The origin of the receptors is a woman in her forties who had recovered from COVID-19. CDR3s include the opening cysteine and the closing phenylalanine or tryptophan. The D gene is left open where the match is weak. Some rows mark clone size as missing; the rest say once, few, many or name a class of expanded clone.

clone_size | j_call | v_call | d_call | cdr3_aa | cdr3_nt
- | TRBJ1-3 | TRBV6-5 | - | CASSYGQTHSGNTIYF | TGTGCCAGCAGTTACGGACAGACCCACTCTGGAAACACCATATATTTT
once | TRBJ2-2 | TRBV19 | TRBD2 | CASSNPGGTTGELFF | TGTGCCAGTAGCAATCCGGGAGGGACCACCGGGGAGCTGTTTTTT
- | TRBJ1-1 | TRBV27 | - | CAPQGGTAEAFF | TGTGCCCCTCAAGGGGGAACGGCTGAAGCTTTCTTT
- | TRBJ1-1 | TRBV18 | - | CASSPPGGVSNTEAFF | TGTGCCAGCTCACCACCTGGAGGGGTTTCGAACACTGAAGCTTTCTTT
- | TRBJ2-3 | TRBV18 | TRBD2 | CASSRGLAGVGGTDTQYF | TGTGCCAGCTCACGAGGACTAGCGGGAGTAGGAGGCACAGATACGCAGTATTTT
- | TRBJ2-5 | TRBV7-2 | - | CASSTPGLQETQYF | TGTGCCAGCAGCACTCCGGGTTTACAAGAGACCCAGTACTTC
- | TRBJ1-2 | TRBV12-3/TRBV12-4 | - | CASSPTRYGYTF | TGTGCCAGCAGCCCTACCCGCTATGGCTACACCTTC
- | TRBJ2-2 | TRBV5-1 | - | CASSSVGGSGELFF | TGCGCCAGCAGCTCCGTGGGGGGATCCGGGGAGCTGTTTTTT
- | TRBJ2-1 | TRBV6-5 | - | CASTFDSYNEQFF | TGTGCCAGCACCTTCGACAGCTACAATGAGCAGTTCTTC
- | TRBJ1-1 | TRBV18 | TRBD1 | CASSLGQGNTEAFF | TGTGCCAGCTCGCTAGGACAGGGAAACACTGAAGCTTTCTTT
- | TRBJ2-1 | TRBV10-3 | TRBD2 | CAISDGGGMAYEQFF | TGTGCCATCAGTGACGGCGGGGGGATGGCGTATGAGCAGTTCTTC
- | TRBJ1-6 | TRBV29-1 | TRBD1 | CSVGQEINSPLHF | TGCAGCGTGGGACAGGAGATAAATTCACCCCTCCACTTT
- | TRBJ2-3 | TRBV7-6 | TRBD1 | CASRPGGGQADTQYF | TGTGCCAGCAGACCAGGCGGAGGACAGGCAGATACGCAGTATTTT
- | TRBJ2-4 | TRBV7-2 | TRBD2 | CASSRTSGNNIQYF | TGTGCCAGCAGCCGGACTAGCGGGAACAACATTCAGTACTTC
- | TRBJ1-1 | TRBV25-1 | - | CASSEPHSGTEAFF | TGTGCCAGCAGTGAGCCGCATTCGGGCACTGAAGCTTTCTTT
once | TRBJ1-1 | TRBV4-1 | - | CASSQVTGLQGTEAFF | TGCGCCAGCAGCCAAGTTACGGGACTCCAAGGGACTGAAGCTTTCTTT
- | TRBJ2-2 | TRBV5-1 | TRBD2 | CASSLTLAGSTGELFF | TGCGCCAGCAGCTTGACGCTAGCGGGATCTACCGGGGAGCTGTTTTTT
- | TRBJ2-5 | TRBV3-1/TRBV3-2 | - | CASSQGGAGETQYF | TGTGCCAGCAGCCAGGGGGGGGCTGGAGAGACCCAGTACTTC
- | TRBJ2-7 | TRBV9 | TRBD1 | CASSPRQGSNEQYF | TGTGCCAGCAGCCCCCGACAGGGTAGCAACGAGCAGTACTTC
- | TRBJ2-3 | TRBV6-2/TRBV6-3 | TRBD2 | CASSPGTRGTDTQYF | TGTGCCAGCAGCCCCGGGACTAGAGGCACAGATACGCAGTATTTT
- | TRBJ1-2 | TRBV2 | TRBD1 | CASSVGQGRGYTF | TGTGCCAGCAGTGTAGGACAGGGTAGGGGCTACACCTTC
once | TRBJ1-1 | TRBV4-1 | - | CASSQEFVGDTEAFF | TGCGCCAGCAGCCAAGAATTTGTCGGGGACACTGAAGCTTTCTTT
once | TRBJ2-2 | TRBV27 | - | CASSGMGYTGELFF | TGTGCCAGCAGCGGGATGGGCTACACCGGGGAGCTGTTTTTT
once | TRBJ1-3 | TRBV18 | - | CASSPPTGPSSGNTIYF | TGTGCCAGCTCACCACCGACAGGACCATCCTCTGGAAACACCATATATTTT
- | TRBJ2-4 | TRBV7-9 | TRBD2 | CASSLSGSRNIQYF | TGTGCCAGCAGTCTTAGCGGGAGCCGAAACATTCAGTACTTC
- | TRBJ1-2 | TRBV10-3 | - | CAITGGRKNGYTF | TGTGCCATCACGGGGGGGCGGAAGAATGGCTACACCTTC
- | TRBJ2-1 | TRBV3-1/TRBV3-2 | TRBD2 | CASSRPSGRIPYNEQFF | TGTGCCAGCAGCCGGCCTAGCGGGAGGATCCCCTACAATGAGCAGTTCTTC
once | TRBJ2-7 | TRBV7-9 | - | CASSLSGVEQYF | TGTGCCAGCAGCTTATCAGGGGTTGAGCAGTACTTC
- | TRBJ2-7 | TRBV4-2 | - | CASSQDRGSYEQYF | TGTGCCAGCAGCCAAGACCGGGGTTCCTACGAGCAGTACTTC
- | TRBJ2-1 | TRBV7-2 | TRBD2 | CASSLGSSGYNEQFF | TGTGCCAGCAGCTTAGGGTCTAGCGGCTACAATGAGCAGTTCTTC
once | TRBJ2-2 | TRBV11-3 | - | CASSSDQTGHGGTGELFF | TGTGCCAGCAGCTCAGACCAGACAGGCCATGGGGGCACCGGGGAGCTGTTTTTT
- | TRBJ1-1 | TRBV18 | - | CASSQQRNTEAFF | TGTGCCAGCTCTCAACAACGGAACACTGAAGCTTTCTTT
once | TRBJ1-5 | TRBV6-2/TRBV6-3 | - | CASSYTGSHQPQHF | TGTGCCAGCAGTTATACAGGGTCGCATCAGCCCCAGCATTTT
- | TRBJ1-1 | TRBV5-8 | - | CASSWTREGTEAFF | TGTGCCAGCAGCTGGACCAGGGAGGGGACTGAAGCTTTCTTT
- | TRBJ2-7 | TRBV7-9 | - | CASSRPGHYEQYF | TGTGCCAGCAGCCGACCGGGACATTACGAGCAGTACTTC
- | TRBJ2-6 | TRBV5-4 | - | CASSDYKSGANVLTF | TGTGCCAGCAGCGATTACAAGTCTGGGGCCAACGTCCTGACTTTC
few | TRBJ2-7 | TRBV19 | TRBD2 | CASSPPGLVVYEQYF | TGTGCCAGTAGTCCCCCGGGACTAGTGGTTTACGAGCAGTACTTC
- | TRBJ2-1 | TRBV7-2 | - | CASSPGGGGRYEQFF | TGTGCCAGCAGCCCAGGTGGAGGGGGCAGATATGAGCAGTTCTTC
- | TRBJ2-1 | TRBV11-2 | - | CASSLVLGLLSYNEQFF | TGTGCCAGCAGCTTGGTCCTAGGACTCCTCTCCTACAATGAGCAGTTCTTC
- | TRBJ2-5 | TRBV20-1 | - | CSARERETQYF | TGCAGTGCTAGAGAGCGAGAGACCCAGTACTTC
- | TRBJ1-2 | TRBV4-3 | - | CASSQEGAINYGYTF | TGCGCCAGCAGCCAAGAGGGGGCCATTAACTATGGCTACACCTTC
- | TRBJ2-7 | TRBV4-3 | - | CASSQDRVRQEQYF | TGCGCCAGCAGCCAAGATCGAGTTAGACAAGAGCAGTACTTC
- | TRBJ2-5 | TRBV6-4 | TRBD2 | CASSMGTSGQETQYF | TGTGCCAGCAGTATGGGGACTAGCGGCCAAGAGACCCAGTACTTC
- | TRBJ1-2 | TRBV7-9 | - | CASSPTGSLYGYTF | TGTGCCAGCAGCCCGACAGGTAGCCTCTATGGCTACACCTTC
- | TRBJ2-5 | TRBV9 | - | CASSVGSGQETQYF | TGTGCCAGCAGCGTAGGAAGCGGCCAAGAGACCCAGTACTTC
- | TRBJ1-5 | TRBV4-1 | - | CASSQVTGVGQPQHF | TGCGCCAGCAGCCAAGTAACCGGGGTAGGTCAGCCCCAGCATTTT
once | TRBJ2-1 | TRBV5-1 | - | CASSFQGYEQFF | TGCGCCAGCAGCTTTCAGGGGTATGAGCAGTTCTTC